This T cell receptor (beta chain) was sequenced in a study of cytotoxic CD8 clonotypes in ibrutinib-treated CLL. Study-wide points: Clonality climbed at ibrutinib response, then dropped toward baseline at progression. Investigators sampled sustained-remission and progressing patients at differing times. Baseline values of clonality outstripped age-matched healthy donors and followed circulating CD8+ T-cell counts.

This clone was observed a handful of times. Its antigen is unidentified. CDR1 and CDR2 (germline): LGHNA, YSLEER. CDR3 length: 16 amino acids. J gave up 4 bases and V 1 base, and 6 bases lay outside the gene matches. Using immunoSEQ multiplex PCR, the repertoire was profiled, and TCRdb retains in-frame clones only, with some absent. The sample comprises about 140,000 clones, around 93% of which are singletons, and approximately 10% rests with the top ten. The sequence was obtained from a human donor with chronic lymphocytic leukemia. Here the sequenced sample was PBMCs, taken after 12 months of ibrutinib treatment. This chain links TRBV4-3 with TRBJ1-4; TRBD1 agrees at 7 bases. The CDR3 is CASSQVGGGDNEKLFF. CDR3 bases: TGCGCCAGCAGCCAAGTAGGAGGGGGCGATAATGAAAAACTGTTTTTT.